The T cell receptor beta chain described here comes from a study of T cells after yellow fever vaccination. MiXCR, applied by TCRdb to the 5' RACE reads, yields one record per CDR3 protein. In the table there are hundreds of thousands of distinct CDR3 sequences, over 9% of which are singletons. The CDR3 contains 15 residues. Trimming took 5 bases from V and 5 from J, leaving 16 bases between them. Germline-derived CDR1 and CDR2 are SGHAT and FQNNGV. This receptor was obtained from a man aged 30-40 years who received the YFV17D yellow fever vaccine. The chain couples TRBV11-2 to TRBJ2-1; tentatively, D is TRBD1 (6 bases). Sequenced material: PBMCs, taken on the day of the yellow fever booster vaccination. The CDR3 loop reads CASSVYTGQDNEQFF. The CDR3 region has the DNA TGTGCCAGCAGCGTATACACGGGACAAGACAATGAGCAGTTCTTC. Full variable domain (rest looked up from reference TRBV11-2 and TRBJ2-1): EAGVAQSPRYKIIEKRQSVAFWCNPISGHATLYWYQQILGQGPKLLIQFQNNGVVDDSQLPKDRFSAERLKGVDSTLKIQPAKLEDSAVYLCASSVYTGQDNEQFFGPGTRLTVL.